This entry lists 20 T cell receptor beta chains sequenced from one sample in a study of T cell repertoires in ileal Crohn's disease. This sample's time point: neoterminal ileum biopsy at postoperative endoscopy, about 6 months after surgery. Clones were read by immunoSEQ multiplex PCR, and TCRdb kept only the in-frame ones, dropping some. The sample shows about 13,000 clones, 78% of them seen only once. Sequencing input: ileal tissue. All receptors derive from an adult with Crohn's disease.

The chain recombines TRBV7-3 with TRBJ2-1, with TRBD1 matching over 12 bases. This CDR3 comprises 16 residues. The ends lost 5 bases at V and 7 bases at J; junction bases unmatched: 9. Germline CDR1 SGHTA, CDR2 FQGTGA. The CDR3 nucleotides are TGTGCCAGCAGCGCCTATTGGGACAGGGGGCTGAATGAGCAGTTCTTC. This sequence encodes CASSAYWDRGLNEQFF.

The chain has TRBV28 and TRBJ1-5; D is ambiguous. V dropped 5 bases and J dropped 3 bases, with 17 bases sitting between them. The CDR3 loop spans 16 amino acids. Germline assignment: CDR1 MDHEN and CDR2 SYDVKM. CDR3 sequence: CASSDHGPGSNQPQHF. In DNA form, the CDR3 reads TGTGCCAGCAGTGACCACGGCCCCGGGTCCAATCAGCCCCAGCATTTT.

This clone was seen a handful of times. This chain joins TRBV30 and TRBJ1-2; D unresolved. Germline V gene data show CDR1 as GTSNPN and CDR2 as SVGIG (reference sequence). V was clipped by 1 base and J by 3 bases, with 12 bases between them. CDR3 length: 14 amino acids. The CDR3 nucleotides are TGTGCCTGGAGTGCTTACAGCTCGCACTATGGCTACACCTTC. Amino acids: CAWSAYSSHYGYTF.

This clone is labeled medium-sized. The J gene is TRBJ1-1, the V gene TRBV2, with no clear D. There are 15 residues in the CDR3. Germline values: CDR1 SNHLY, CDR2 FYNNEI. The V end was cut by 0 bases, the J end by 5 bases, with 13 bases between. CDR3 sequence reads: CASSEALISETEAFF. The CDR3 DNA reads as TGTGCCAGCAGTGAAGCGCTTATCTCGGAGACTGAAGCTTTCTTT. The full variable domain, rest sourced from reference TRBV2 and TRBJ1-1, is EPEVTQTPSHQVTQMGQEVILRCVPISNHLYFYWYRQILGQKVEFLVSFYNNEISEKSEIFDDQFSVERPDGSNFTLKIRSTKLEDSAMYFCASSEALISETEAFFGQGTRLTVV.

The chain employs TRBV7-2 and TRBJ2-2, with 12 bases lining up with TRBD2. This CDR3 spans 15 amino acids. CDR1 SGHTA and CDR2 FQGNSA come from the germline V gene. With 5 bases clipped from V and 8 bases from J, the junction kept 6 bases outside the gene matches. The CDR3 DNA sequence: TGTGCCAGCAGCAGAGGGGGGACTAGCGGGGGGGAGCTGTTTTTT. It is translated as CASSRGGTSGGELFF.

The chain joins TRBV7-3 to TRBJ2-5, with D perhaps matching TRBD2 (5 bases). Germline CDR1 is SGHTA and CDR2 is FQGTGA. The length of the CDR3 is 12 residues. The V end was cut by 6 bases, the J end by 5 bases, with 10 bases between. CDR3 sequence (DNA): TGTGCCAGCAGTCTACCGGGGGAGACCCAGTACTTC. Amino acid sequence: CASSLPGETQYF.

Here the CDR3 reads CASGNRDLGNQPQHF. CDR3 nucleotide sequence: TGTGCCAGCGGGAACAGGGATTTGGGCAATCAGCCCCAGCATTTT. V is TRBV6-5 and J is TRBJ1-5; maybe TRBD1 (6 bases). V gave up 8 bases and J gave up 2 bases, with 16 bases separating them. The CDR3 extends over 15 amino acids. Germline V gene data show CDR1 as MNHEY and CDR2 as SVGAGI.

This chain links TRBV4-1 with TRBJ1-1, with 7 bases lining up with TRBD1. The CDR3 sequence is 16 residues long. V lost 1 base, J lost 8 bases, and 13 bases stayed unmatched. Germline loops: CDR1 MGHRA, CDR2 YSYEKL. This CDR3 is CASSQVGGSSEREAFF. CDR3 nucleotides: TGCGCCAGCAGCCAAGTAGGGGGCAGTAGCGAAAGGGAAGCTTTCTTT.

The CDR3 reads CASSRDSAWGYTF. Here the CDR3 DNA reads TGTGCCAGCAGCCGGGACAGCGCCTGGGGCTACACCTTC. The V gene is TRBV14, the J gene TRBJ1-2; TRBD1 matches at 7 bases. The CDR3 is 13 amino acids. The junction had 7 bases not matched to a gene; V was cut back by 4 bases and J by 8 bases. CDR1 is SGHDN, CDR2 FVKESK, per germline.

V and J are TRBV19 and TRBJ2-6; possibly TRBD1 for D (5 bases). Trimming removed 5 bases from V and 2 bases from J, with 10 bases in between. In germline, CDR1 is LNHDA, CDR2 SQIVND (reference sequence). CDR3 length: 15 amino acids. The CDR3 here is CASSVQGTGANVLTF. The CDR3 DNA reads as TGTGCCAGTAGTGTGCAGGGAACTGGGGCCAACGTCCTGACTTTC.

A note on this clone: One end of the junction fails to match germline, which may point to a read error. The chain combines TRBV10-2 with TRBJ2-2; 8 bases agree with TRBD1. From germline, CDR1 is WSHSY and CDR2 SAAADI. CDR3 length: 20 residues. The CDR3: CASSERTGWDRLGNAGELFF. The DNA of the CDR3 is TGCGCCAGCAGTGAGCGGACAGGGTGGGATCGGTTGGGGAACGCCGGGGAGCTGTTTTTT.

The V and J genes are TRBV19 and TRBJ2-1; 8 positions agree with TRBD2. Germline V gives CDR1 LNHDA, CDR2 SQIVND (reference sequence). The ends lost 6 bases at V and 7 bases at J; junction bases unmatched: 20. CDR3 length: 18 amino acids. CDR3 nucleotide sequence: TGTGCCAGTAGCGTTAATCGTCTATCAAGGACTAGCCGGAATGAGCAGTTCTTC. Its protein product is CASSVNRLSRTSRNEQFF. The full variable domain, its missing parts supplied by reference TRBV19 and TRBJ2-1, is DGGITQSPKYLFRKEGQNVTLSCEQNLNHDAMYWYRQDPGQGLRLIYYSQIVNDFQKGDIAEGYSVSREKKESFPLTVTSAQKNPTAFYLCASSVNRLSRTSRNEQFFGPGTRLTVL.

In DNA form, the CDR3 reads TGTGCCAGTACCAAGGAGGACTTCGGCAATCAGCCCCAGCATTTT. It encodes CASTKEDFGNQPQHF. The genes are TRBV19 and TRBJ1-5; no clear D gene. Germline CDR1 reads LNHDA; CDR2 reads SQIVND (reference sequence). The CDR3 has 15 amino acids. V shed 7 bases and J shed 2 bases, with 15 bases lying between them.

This sequence joins TRBV25-1 and TRBJ1-2, with a tentative D call TRBD1 (5 bases). The ends were cut back, 1 base at V and 8 bases at J, with 11 bases in the middle. Germline-derived CDR1 and CDR2 are MGHDK and SYGVNS. This CDR3 contains 13 residues. CDR3 DNA: TGTGCCAGCAGTGAATGGGGGGAGAAGGGCTACACCTTC. Its protein product is CASSEWGEKGYTF.

The CDR3 coding sequence is TGTGCCAGCTCACCACACAGGGAGGGGGGTCAGCCCCAGCATTTT. As protein: CASSPHREGGQPQHF. This rearrangement joins TRBV18 to TRBJ1-5, with a weak D call TRBD1 (6 bases). Trimming shortened V by 1 base and J by 6 bases, and 13 bases separated the two germline ends. The CDR3 extends over 15 amino acids. Germline CDR1 and CDR2: KGHSH and LQKENI.

This chain connects TRBV11-2 to TRBJ1-6; possibly TRBD1 for D (6 bases). The CDR3 contains 16 residues. Per germline, CDR1 SGHAT and CDR2 FQNNGV. Trimming took off 0 bases at V and 10 bases at J, with 16 bases between the two ends. CDR3 DNA: TGTGCCAGCAGCTTAGATCAGACAGGACCGAGGTCACCCCTCCACTTT. Its translation is CASSLDQTGPRSPLHF.

The V call is TRBV7-3, the J call TRBJ2-1; TRBD2 matches at 11 bases. Germline CDR1 and CDR2: SGHTA and FQGTGA. V gave up 5 bases and J gave up 7 bases; unmatched junction bases: 7. The CDR3 spans 15 residues. The CDR3 reads CASSLSGRAENEQFF. The CDR3 DNA reads TGTGCCAGCAGCCTTAGCGGGAGGGCCGAAAATGAGCAGTTCTTC.

The chain joins TRBV7-8 to TRBJ1-2, with a weak D call TRBD1 (6 bases). V shed 4 bases and J shed 8 bases, with 20 bases lying between them. Germline loops: CDR1 SGHVS, CDR2 FQNEAQ. The CDR3 contains 15 residues. The CDR3 region has the DNA TGTGCCAGCAGCTCCAGTGGGCGGGGGGCCGAGGGCTACACCTTC. It translates to CASSSSGRGAEGYTF.

V gene TRBV5-4 combines with J gene TRBJ2-1; TRBD2 matches at 9 bases. Germline V gives CDR1 SGHNT, CDR2 YYREEE (reference sequence). V gave up 4 bases and J gave up 1 base; unmatched junction bases: 3. The CDR3 extends over 15 amino acids. CDR3 DNA sequence: TGTGCCAGCAGCCGCGGGGGGGGGTCCTACAATGAGCAGTTCTTC. This sequence encodes CASSRGGGSYNEQFF.

This clone was counted once. The J gene is TRBJ2-7, the V gene TRBV2, with D possibly TRBD2 on 6 matching bases. Germline CDR1 and CDR2: SNHLY and FYNNEI. The CDR3 extends over 13 amino acids. V was pared by 6 bases and J by 2 bases, with 11 bases between. Here the CDR3 DNA reads TGTGCCAGCAGAATCAGGGAGGCCTACGAGCAGTACTTC. This codes for CASRIREAYEQYF.